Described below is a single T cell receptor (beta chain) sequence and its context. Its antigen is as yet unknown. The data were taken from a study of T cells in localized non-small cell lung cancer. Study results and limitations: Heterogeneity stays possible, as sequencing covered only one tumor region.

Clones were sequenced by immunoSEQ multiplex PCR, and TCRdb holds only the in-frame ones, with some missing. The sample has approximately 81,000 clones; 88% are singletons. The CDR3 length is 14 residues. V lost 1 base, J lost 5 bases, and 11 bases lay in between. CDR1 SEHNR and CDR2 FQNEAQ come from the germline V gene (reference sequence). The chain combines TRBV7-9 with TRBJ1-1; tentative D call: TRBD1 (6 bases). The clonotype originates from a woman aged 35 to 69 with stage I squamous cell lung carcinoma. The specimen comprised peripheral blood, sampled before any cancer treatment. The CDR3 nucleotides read TGTGCCAGCAGCTTAGTTGCGGGGGCAACTGAAGCTTTCTTT. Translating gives CASSLVAGATEAFF.